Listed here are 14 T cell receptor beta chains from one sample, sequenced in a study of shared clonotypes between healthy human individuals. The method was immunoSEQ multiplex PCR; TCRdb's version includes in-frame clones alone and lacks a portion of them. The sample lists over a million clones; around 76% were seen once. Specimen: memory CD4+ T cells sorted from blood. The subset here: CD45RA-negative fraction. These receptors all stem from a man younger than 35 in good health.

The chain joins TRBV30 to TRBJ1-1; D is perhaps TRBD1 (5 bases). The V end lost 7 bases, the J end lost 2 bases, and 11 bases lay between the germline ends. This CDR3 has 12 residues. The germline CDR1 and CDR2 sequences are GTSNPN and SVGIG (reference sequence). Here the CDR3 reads CAFGAANTEAFF. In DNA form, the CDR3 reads TGTGCCTTTGGGGCGGCCAACACTGAAGCTTTCTTT.

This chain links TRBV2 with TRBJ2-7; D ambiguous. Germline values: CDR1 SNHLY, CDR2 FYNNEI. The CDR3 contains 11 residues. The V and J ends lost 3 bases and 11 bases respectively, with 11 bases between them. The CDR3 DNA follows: TGTGCCAGCAGTGACCAGAACTGGAAGTACTTC. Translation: CASSDQNWKYF.

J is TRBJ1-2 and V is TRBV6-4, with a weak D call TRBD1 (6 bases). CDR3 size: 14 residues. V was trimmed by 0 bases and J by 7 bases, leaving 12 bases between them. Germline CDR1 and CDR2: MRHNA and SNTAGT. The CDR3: CASSDSPQGGGYTF. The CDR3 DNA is TGTGCCAGCAGTGACTCACCACAGGGAGGTGGCTACACCTTC.

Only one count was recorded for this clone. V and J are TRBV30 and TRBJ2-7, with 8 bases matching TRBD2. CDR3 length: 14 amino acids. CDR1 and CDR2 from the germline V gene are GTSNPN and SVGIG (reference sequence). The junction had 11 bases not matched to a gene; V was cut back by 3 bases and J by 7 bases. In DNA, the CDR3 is TGTGCCTGGAGCGTAGCGGGGTCCCCCTTGGAGCAGTACTTC. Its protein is CAWSVAGSPLEQYF.

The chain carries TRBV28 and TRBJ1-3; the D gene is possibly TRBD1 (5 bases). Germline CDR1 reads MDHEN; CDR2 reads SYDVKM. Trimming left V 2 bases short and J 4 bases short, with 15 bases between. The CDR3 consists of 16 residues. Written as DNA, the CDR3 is TGTGCCAGCAGTTTAGTGCAGGGAGGGTCGGGAAACACCATATATTTT. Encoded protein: CASSLVQGGSGNTIYF.

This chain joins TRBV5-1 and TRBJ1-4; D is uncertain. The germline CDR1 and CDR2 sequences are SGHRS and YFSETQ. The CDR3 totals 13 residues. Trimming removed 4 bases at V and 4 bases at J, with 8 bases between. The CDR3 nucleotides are TGCGCCAGCAGCGCGGGGATTAATGAAAAACTGTTTTTT. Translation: CASSAGINEKLFF.

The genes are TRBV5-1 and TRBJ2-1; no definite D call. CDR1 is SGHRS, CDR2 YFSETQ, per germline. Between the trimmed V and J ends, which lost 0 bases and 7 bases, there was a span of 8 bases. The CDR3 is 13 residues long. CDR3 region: CASSLDPRNEQFF. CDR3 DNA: TGCGCCAGCAGCTTGGATCCCAGGAATGAGCAGTTCTTC. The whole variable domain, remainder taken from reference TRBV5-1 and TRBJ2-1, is KAGVTQTPRYLIKTRGQQVTLSCSPISGHRSVSWYQQTPGQGLQFLFEYFSETQRNKGNFPGRFSGRQFSNSRSEMNVSTLELGDSALYLCASSLDPRNEQFFGPGTRLTVL.

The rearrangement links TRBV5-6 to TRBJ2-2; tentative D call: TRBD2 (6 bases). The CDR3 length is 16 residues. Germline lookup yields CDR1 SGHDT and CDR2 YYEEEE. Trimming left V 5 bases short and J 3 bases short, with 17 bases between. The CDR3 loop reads CASRTYIADDTGELFF. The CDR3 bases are TGTGCCAGCAGAACCTATATAGCGGACGACACCGGGGAGCTGTTTTTT. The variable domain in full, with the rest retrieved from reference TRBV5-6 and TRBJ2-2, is DAGVTQSPTHLIKTRGQQVTLRCSPKSGHDTVSWYQQALGQGPQFIFQYYEEEERQRGNFPDRFSGHQFPNYSSELNVNALLLGDSALYLCASRTYIADDTGELFFGEGSRLTVL.

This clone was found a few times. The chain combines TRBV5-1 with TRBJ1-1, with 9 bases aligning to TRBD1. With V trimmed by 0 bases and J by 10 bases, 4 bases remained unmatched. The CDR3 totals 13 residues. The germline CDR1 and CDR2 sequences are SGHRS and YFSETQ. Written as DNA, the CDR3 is TGCGCCAGCAGCTTGGGGACAGGGGCGCGAGCTTTCTTT. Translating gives CASSLGTGARAFF.

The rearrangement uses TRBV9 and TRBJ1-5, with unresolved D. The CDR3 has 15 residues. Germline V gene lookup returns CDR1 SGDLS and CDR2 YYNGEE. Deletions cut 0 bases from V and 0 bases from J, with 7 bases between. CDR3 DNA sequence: TGTGCCAGCAGCGTAGGGGCAGCTAGCAATCAGCCCCAGCATTTT. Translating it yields CASSVGAASNQPQHF. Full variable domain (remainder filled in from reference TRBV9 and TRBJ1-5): DSGVTQTPKHLITATGQRVTLRCSPRSGDLSVYWYQQSLDQGLQFLIQYYNGEERAKGNILERFSAQQFPDLHSELNLSSLELGDSALYFCASSVGAASNQPQHFGDGTRLSIL.

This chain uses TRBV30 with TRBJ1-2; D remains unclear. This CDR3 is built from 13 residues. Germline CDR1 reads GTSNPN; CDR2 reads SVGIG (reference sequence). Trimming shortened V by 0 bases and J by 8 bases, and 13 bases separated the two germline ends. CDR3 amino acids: CAWSVSGGRGYTF. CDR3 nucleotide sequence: TGTGCCTGGAGTGTAAGCGGAGGGAGGGGCTACACCTTC. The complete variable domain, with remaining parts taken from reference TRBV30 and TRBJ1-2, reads SQTIHQWPATLVQPVGSPLSLECTVEGTSNPNLYWYRQAAGRGLQLLFYSVGIGQISSEVPQNLSASRPQDRQFILSSKKLLLSDSGFYLCAWSVSGGRGYTFGSGTRLTVV.

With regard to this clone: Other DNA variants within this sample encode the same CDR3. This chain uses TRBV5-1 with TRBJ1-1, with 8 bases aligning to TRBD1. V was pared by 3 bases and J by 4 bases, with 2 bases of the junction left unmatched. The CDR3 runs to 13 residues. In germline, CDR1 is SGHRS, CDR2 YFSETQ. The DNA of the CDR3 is TGCGCCAGCAGCTCCCAGGGGGCCACTGAAGCTTTCTTT. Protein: CASSSQGATEAFF.

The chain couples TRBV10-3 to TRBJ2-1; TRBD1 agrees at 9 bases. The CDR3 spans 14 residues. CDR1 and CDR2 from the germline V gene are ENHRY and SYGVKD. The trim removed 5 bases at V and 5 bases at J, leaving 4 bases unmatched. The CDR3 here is CAISSGTGNNEQFF. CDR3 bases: TGTGCCATCAGTTCCGGGACAGGGAACAATGAGCAGTTCTTC.

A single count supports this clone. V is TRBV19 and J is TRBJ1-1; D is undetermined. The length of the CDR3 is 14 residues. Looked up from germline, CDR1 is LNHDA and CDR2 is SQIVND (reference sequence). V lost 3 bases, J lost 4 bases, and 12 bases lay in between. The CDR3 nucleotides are TGTGCCAGTAGTATGTCGGGGTCAGCCACTGAAGCTTTCTTT. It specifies CASSMSGSATEAFF.